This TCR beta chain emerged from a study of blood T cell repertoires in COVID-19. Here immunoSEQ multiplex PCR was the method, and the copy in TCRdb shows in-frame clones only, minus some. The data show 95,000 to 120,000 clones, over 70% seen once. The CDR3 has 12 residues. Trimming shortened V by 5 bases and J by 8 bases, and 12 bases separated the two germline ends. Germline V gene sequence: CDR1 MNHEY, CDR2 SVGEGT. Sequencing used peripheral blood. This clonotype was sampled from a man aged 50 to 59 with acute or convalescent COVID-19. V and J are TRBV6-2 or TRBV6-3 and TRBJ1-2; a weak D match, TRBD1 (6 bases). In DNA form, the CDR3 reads TGTGCCAGCAGTCTCCAGGGGAGCGGCTACACCTTC. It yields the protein CASSLQGSGYTF.